What follows are 21 T cell receptor beta chains derived from one specimen sequenced in a study of PD-1 blockade in mismatch repair-deficient tumors. Produced via immunoSEQ multiplex PCR; TCRdb's table is partial and in-frame only. The sample has 100,000 or so clones; roughly four fifths are singletons. The input for sequencing was peripheral blood, taken approximately 8 months after starting pembrolizumab. These receptors all come from an adult with mismatch repair-deficient cancer.

The gene calls are TRBV30 and TRBJ2-5; TRBD2 matches at 8 bases. Per the germline V gene, CDR1 is GTSNPN and CDR2 is SVGIG (reference sequence). With 3 bases clipped from V and 4 bases from J, the junction kept 1 base outside the gene matches. The CDR3 has 12 residues. The CDR3 loop is CAWRREGETQYF. The CDR3 region has the DNA TGTGCCTGGAGACGGGAGGGAGAGACCCAGTACTTC.

The chain uses TRBV11-2 and TRBJ1-2; D unresolved. Germline CDR1 reads SGHAT; CDR2 reads FQNNGV. This CDR3 contains 14 residues. Trimming stripped 5 bases from V and 5 bases from J, with 15 bases between. The CDR3 loop is CASSLRIKGYGYTF. Written as DNA, the CDR3 is TGTGCCAGCAGCCTTCGTATAAAGGGTTATGGCTACACCTTC. The whole variable domain, filled in from reference TRBV11-2 and TRBJ1-2, reads EAGVAQSPRYKIIEKRQSVAFWCNPISGHATLYWYQQILGQGPKLLIQFQNNGVVDDSQLPKDRFSAERLKGVDSTLKIQPAKLEDSAVYLCASSLRIKGYGYTFGSGTRLTVV.

This sequence joins TRBV7-2 and TRBJ2-1; no reliable D call. CDR3 length: 17 amino acids. Germline loops: CDR1 SGHTA, CDR2 FQGNSA. The V end lost 2 bases, the J end lost 0 bases, and 14 bases lay between the germline ends. CDR3 region: CASSLLASPYSYNEQFF. The CDR3 DNA sequence: TGTGCCAGCAGCTTACTGGCCAGCCCCTACTCCTACAATGAGCAGTTCTTC.

This chain connects TRBV11-3 to TRBJ2-5; the D call may be TRBD1 or TRBD2 (5 bases each). CDR1 is SGHNT, CDR2 YENEEA, per germline. The V end lost 4 bases, the J end lost 5 bases, and 29 bases lay between the germline ends. The CDR3 has 19 residues. The CDR3 protein is CASSSPTAAESFSGETQYF. The CDR3 DNA is TGTGCCAGCAGCTCGCCGACAGCGGCGGAGTCCTTTTCGGGGGAGACCCAGTACTTC.

V usage is TRBV25-1 and J usage is TRBJ1-1, with D maybe TRBD1 (5 bases). The CDR3 length is 13 residues. Germline V lookup: CDR1 MGHDK, CDR2 SYGVNS. V gave up 0 bases and J gave up 6 bases, with 8 bases separating them. CDR3 sequence (DNA): TGTGCCAGCAGTGAATATGGGGACCCTGAAGCTTTCTTT. Its protein is CASSEYGDPEAFF.

This chain connects TRBV11-2 to TRBJ2-3; the D gene is possibly TRBD1 (5 bases). CDR1 SGHAT and CDR2 FQNNGV come from the germline V gene. The CDR3 is made up of 15 amino acids. Trimming removed 0 bases from V and 2 bases from J, with 9 bases in between. Here the CDR3 reads CASSLEPGNTDTQYF. The CDR3 DNA reads as TGTGCCAGCAGCTTAGAGCCAGGGAACACAGATACGCAGTATTTT.

The gene calls are TRBV9 and TRBJ2-7; the match to TRBD2 covers 9 bases. This CDR3 contains 14 residues. The J segment lost 4 bases and the V segment lost 5 bases, leaving 7 bases of the junction unmatched. Germline-derived CDR1 and CDR2 are SGDLS and YYNGEE. This CDR3 reads CASSLSGSTYEQYF. CDR3 nucleotide sequence: TGTGCCAGCAGTCTTAGCGGGAGTACTTACGAGCAGTACTTC.

The V gene is TRBV6-1, the J gene TRBJ2-7, with D perhaps TRBD2 (6 bases). V lost 10 bases to trimming and J lost 3 bases, with 22 bases between them. This CDR3 spans 15 amino acids. Germline-derived CDR1 and CDR2 are MNHNS and SASEGT. The chain's CDR3 is CATGGEVTTNYEQYF. The CDR3, as DNA: TGTGCCACCGGAGGGGAGGTTACTACGAACTACGAGCAGTACTTC.

The V and J genes are TRBV15 and TRBJ2-1, with 8 positions matching TRBD1. The germline gives CDR1 LNHNV, CDR2 YYDKDF (reference sequence). The CDR3 is 16 residues long. V gave up 3 bases and J gave up 1 base; unmatched junction bases: 5. The CDR3 region has the DNA TGTGCCACCAGCAGTCTCTGGACAGGGTCCTACAATGAGCAGTTCTTC. Amino acid sequence: CATSSLWTGSYNEQFF.

This clone has only a few counts. A much larger clone sits a single nucleotide away, making a read error possible. The V call is TRBV7-9, the J call TRBJ2-7; tentative D call: TRBD2 (5 bases). Trimming took 3 bases from V and 3 from J, leaving 6 bases between them. The CDR3 is 12 residues long. Germline lookup yields CDR1 SEHNR and CDR2 FQNEAQ (reference sequence). The CDR3 coding sequence is TGTGCCAGCAGCTTCGACTACTACGAGCAGTACTTC. Protein: CASSFDYYEQYF.

Here the CDR3 reads CASSERSNRGNGYTF. The DNA for the CDR3 is TGTGCCAGCAGCGAAAGATCGAACAGGGGGAATGGCTACACCTTC. This chain uses TRBV7-9 with TRBJ1-2; 8 bases match TRBD1. This CDR3 comprises 15 residues. J gave up 6 bases and V 5 bases, and 11 bases lay outside the gene matches. Germline-derived CDR1 and CDR2 are SEHNR and FQNEAQ (reference sequence).

The chain employs TRBV4-1 and TRBJ2-5; D tentatively reads TRBD1 or TRBD2 (5 bases each). Germline assignment: CDR1 MGHRA and CDR2 YSYEKL. Trimming stripped 0 bases from V and 1 base from J, with 18 bases between. The CDR3 extends over 18 amino acids. This CDR3 is CASSQEFGGDHFQETQYF. CDR3 DNA: TGCGCCAGCAGCCAAGAATTTGGGGGAGACCACTTCCAAGAGACCCAGTACTTC.

J is TRBJ2-7 and V is TRBV5-6; TRBD1 agrees at 9 bases. Unmatched junction bases numbered 7, after V lost 6 bases and J lost 0 bases. The CDR3 length is 15 residues. Germline V gene lookup returns CDR1 SGHDT and CDR2 YYEEEE. The CDR3 here is CASNAGQGSSYEQYF. In nucleotides, the CDR3 is TGTGCCAGCAACGCGGGACAGGGAAGCTCCTACGAGCAGTACTTC.

J is TRBJ1-4 and V is TRBV30; 8 bases match TRBD1. Trimming removed 1 base from V and 0 bases from J; junction bases left unmatched: 4. The CDR3 covers 16 residues. Germline CDR1 GTSNPN, CDR2 SVGIG (reference sequence). In nucleotides, the CDR3 is TGTGCCTGGAGTGCCGGACAGGGACCAACTAATGAAAAACTGTTTTTT. Protein: CAWSAGQGPTNEKLFF.

Here the CDR3 DNA reads TGCGCCAGCAGCCTGGGAGCGGGATCTGACGAGCAGTACTTC. Its protein is CASSLGAGSDEQYF. V and J are TRBV5-1 and TRBJ2-7; the match to TRBD2 covers 7 bases. CDR1 and CDR2 from the germline V gene are SGHRS and YFSETQ. The V and J ends lost 4 bases and 5 bases, in that order; junction bases with no gene match: 9. The CDR3 is made up of 14 amino acids.

About this clone: Its ends do not fully match the called genes, so a read error is possible. This rearrangement joins TRBV11-2 to TRBJ2-1; D is possibly TRBD1 (6 bases). The germline V gene has CDR1 SGHAT and CDR2 FQNNGV. This CDR3 has 14 residues. CDR3 loop: CASSPNPGQGELIF. CDR3 DNA: TGTGCCAGCAGCCCCAACCCGGGACAAGGCGAACTGATCTTC.

The gene calls are TRBV11-3 and TRBJ1-1; possibly TRBD1 for D (6 bases). Germline-derived CDR1 and CDR2 are SGHNT and YENEEA. CDR3 length: 15 amino acids. Trimming cost V 4 bases and J 3 bases, with 15 bases left between them. The CDR3: CASSSETGLDTEAFF. The CDR3 DNA sequence: TGTGCCAGCAGCTCAGAAACAGGGTTGGACACTGAAGCTTTCTTT.

In this sample, this clone turned up once. The CDR3, as DNA: TGTGCTAGTGGTTTGACCGGACCTTGGGAGACCCAGTACTTC. This sequence encodes CASGLTGPWETQYF. The chain recombines TRBV12-5 with TRBJ2-5; D is uncertain. CDR1 is LGHNT and CDR2 is FRNRAP in the germline V gene. The germline V and J ends were trimmed by 2 bases and 5 bases, with 12 bases remaining between them. The CDR3 covers 14 residues.

This clone was counted a few times. The sample has other DNA sequences that encode this CDR3 too. The chain is built from TRBV29-1 and TRBJ2-5; D gene uncertain. The CDR3 covers 11 residues. V was clipped by 7 bases and J by 2 bases, with 8 bases between them. CDR1 is SQVTM and CDR2 is ANQGSEA in the germline V gene. This chain's CDR3 is CSGDVQETQYF. As DNA, the CDR3 is TGCAGCGGAGACGTACAAGAGACCCAGTACTTC.

This clone came up a few times. The rearrangement uses TRBV4-3 and TRBJ2-1; 8 nucleotides align to TRBD1. CDR1 LGHNA and CDR2 YSLEER come from the germline V gene. There are 17 residues in the CDR3. V was pared by 4 bases and J by 5 bases, with 13 bases of the junction left unmatched. For the CDR3, the DNA is TGCGCCAGCAGCCGGCGGGCGGACAGGGAGGATAACAATGAGCAGTTCTTC. It is translated as CASSRRADREDNNEQFF.

The chain uses TRBV6-5 and TRBJ1-5, with D perhaps TRBD1 (5 bases). In germline, CDR1 is MNHEY, CDR2 SVGAGI. CDR3 length: 14 amino acids. Trimming pared 7 bases from V and 0 bases from J, leaving 10 bases between. This CDR3 reads CASKRGDSNQPQHF. The DNA for the CDR3 is TGTGCCAGCAAGAGAGGGGATAGCAATCAGCCCCAGCATTTT.